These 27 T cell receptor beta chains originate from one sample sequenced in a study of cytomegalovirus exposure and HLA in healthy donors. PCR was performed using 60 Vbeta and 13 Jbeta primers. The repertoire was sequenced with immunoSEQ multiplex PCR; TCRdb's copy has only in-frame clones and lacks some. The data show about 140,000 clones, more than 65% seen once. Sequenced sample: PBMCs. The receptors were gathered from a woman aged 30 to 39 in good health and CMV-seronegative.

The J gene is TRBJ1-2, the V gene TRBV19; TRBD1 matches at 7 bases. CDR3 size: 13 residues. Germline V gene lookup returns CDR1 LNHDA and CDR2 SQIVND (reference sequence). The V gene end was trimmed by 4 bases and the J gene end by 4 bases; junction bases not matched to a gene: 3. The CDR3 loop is CASSTRTGYGYTF. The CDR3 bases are TGTGCCAGTAGTACACGGACAGGCTATGGCTACACCTTC.

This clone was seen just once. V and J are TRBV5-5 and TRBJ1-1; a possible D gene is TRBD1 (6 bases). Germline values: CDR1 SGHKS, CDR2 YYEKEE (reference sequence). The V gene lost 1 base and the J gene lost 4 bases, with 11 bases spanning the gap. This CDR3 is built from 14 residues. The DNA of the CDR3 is TGTGCCAGCAGCTTGCTCAGGGGTAGCACTGAAGCTTTCTTT. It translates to CASSLLRGSTEAFF.

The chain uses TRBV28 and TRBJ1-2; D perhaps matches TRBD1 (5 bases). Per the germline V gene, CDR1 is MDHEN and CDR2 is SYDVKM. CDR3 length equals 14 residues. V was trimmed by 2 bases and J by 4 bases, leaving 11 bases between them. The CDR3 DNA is TGTGCCAGCAGTTTAGGGGCGTACCCCTATGGCTACACCTTC. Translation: CASSLGAYPYGYTF.

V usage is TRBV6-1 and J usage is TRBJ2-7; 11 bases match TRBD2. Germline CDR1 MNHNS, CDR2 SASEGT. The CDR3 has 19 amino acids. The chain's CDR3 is CAGSERLAGGSLGIREQYV. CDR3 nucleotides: TGTGCCGGCAGTGAACGGCTAGCGGGGGGATCTTTAGGGATTAGAGAGCAGTACGTC.

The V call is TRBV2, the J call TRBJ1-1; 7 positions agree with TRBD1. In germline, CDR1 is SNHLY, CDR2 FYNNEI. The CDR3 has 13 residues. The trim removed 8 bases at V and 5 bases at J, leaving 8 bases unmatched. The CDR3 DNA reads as TGTGCCAGCGAGGAGACAGGGAGGACTGAAGCTTTCTTT. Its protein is CASEETGRTEAFF.

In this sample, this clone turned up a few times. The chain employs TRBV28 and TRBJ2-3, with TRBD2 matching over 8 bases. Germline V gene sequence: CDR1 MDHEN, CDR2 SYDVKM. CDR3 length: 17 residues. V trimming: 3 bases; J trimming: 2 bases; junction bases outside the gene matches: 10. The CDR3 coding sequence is TGTGCCAGCAGTTTTCCCTTGGTAGCGGGGTCCACAGATACGCAGTATTTT. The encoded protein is CASSFPLVAGSTDTQYF.

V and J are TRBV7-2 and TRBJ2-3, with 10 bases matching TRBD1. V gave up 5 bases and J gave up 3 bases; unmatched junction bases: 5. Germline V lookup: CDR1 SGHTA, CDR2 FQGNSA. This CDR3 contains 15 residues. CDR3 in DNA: TGTGCCAGCAGCGATGACAGGGGGCTGACAGATACGCAGTATTTT. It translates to CASSDDRGLTDTQYF.

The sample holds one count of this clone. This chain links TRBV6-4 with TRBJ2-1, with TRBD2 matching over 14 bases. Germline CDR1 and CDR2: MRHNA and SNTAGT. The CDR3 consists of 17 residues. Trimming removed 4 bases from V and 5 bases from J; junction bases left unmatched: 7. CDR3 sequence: CASSGYRLAGGDNEQFF. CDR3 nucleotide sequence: TGTGCCAGCAGTGGGTACAGACTAGCGGGAGGGGACAATGAGCAGTTCTTC.

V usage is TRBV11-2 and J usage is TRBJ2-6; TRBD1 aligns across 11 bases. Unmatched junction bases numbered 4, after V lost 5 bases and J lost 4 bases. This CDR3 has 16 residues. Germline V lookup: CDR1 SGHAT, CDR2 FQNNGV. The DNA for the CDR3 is TGTGCCAGCAGCGTGGACAGGGGGCAAGGGGCCAACGTCCTGACTTTC. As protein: CASSVDRGQGANVLTF.

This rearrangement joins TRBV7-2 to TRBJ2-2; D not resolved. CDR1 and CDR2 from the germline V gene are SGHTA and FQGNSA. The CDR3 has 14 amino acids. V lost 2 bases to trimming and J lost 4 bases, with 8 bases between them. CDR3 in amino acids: CASSLRLTTGELFF. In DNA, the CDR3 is TGTGCCAGCAGCTTACGGTTAACCACCGGGGAGCTGTTTTTT. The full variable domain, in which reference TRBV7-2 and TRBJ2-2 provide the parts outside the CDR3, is GAGVSQSPSNKVTEKGKDVELRCDPISGHTALYWYRQSLGQGLEFLIYFQGNSAPDKSGLPSDRFSAERTGGSVSTLTIQRTQQEDSAVYLCASSLRLTTGELFFGEGSRLTVL.

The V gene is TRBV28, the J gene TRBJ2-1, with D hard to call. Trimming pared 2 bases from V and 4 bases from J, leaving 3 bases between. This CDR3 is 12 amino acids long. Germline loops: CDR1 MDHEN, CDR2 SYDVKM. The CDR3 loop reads CASSLEYNEQFF. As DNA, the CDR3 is TGTGCCAGCAGTTTAGAGTACAATGAGCAGTTCTTC.

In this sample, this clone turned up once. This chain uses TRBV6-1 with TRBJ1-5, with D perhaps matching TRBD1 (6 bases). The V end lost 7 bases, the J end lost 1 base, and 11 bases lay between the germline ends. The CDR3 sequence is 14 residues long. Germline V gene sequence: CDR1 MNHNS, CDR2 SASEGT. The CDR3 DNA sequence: TGTGCCAGCATCGTCGGGACAAGCAATCAGCCCCAGCATTTT. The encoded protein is CASIVGTSNQPQHF.

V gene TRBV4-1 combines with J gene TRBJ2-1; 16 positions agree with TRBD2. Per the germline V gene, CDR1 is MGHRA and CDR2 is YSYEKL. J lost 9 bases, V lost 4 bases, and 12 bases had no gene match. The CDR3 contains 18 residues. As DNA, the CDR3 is TGCGCCAGCAGCCGGGGACTAGCGGGAGGGGGATCTTTCGGTGAGCAGTTCTTC. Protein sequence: CASSRGLAGGGSFGEQFF.

The CDR3 DNA reads as TGTGCCAGCAGTTTAGGGACAGATCACTATGGCTACACCTTC. It encodes CASSLGTDHYGYTF. The chain joins TRBV28 to TRBJ1-2; 7 bases line up with TRBD1. This CDR3 is 14 amino acids long. The V segment lost 2 bases and the J segment 3 bases; nucleotides outside the gene matches: 3. CDR1 is MDHEN, CDR2 SYDVKM, per germline.

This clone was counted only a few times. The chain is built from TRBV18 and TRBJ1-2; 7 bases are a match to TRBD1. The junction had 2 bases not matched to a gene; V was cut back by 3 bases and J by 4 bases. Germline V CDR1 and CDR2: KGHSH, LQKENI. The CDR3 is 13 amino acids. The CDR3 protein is CASSPDRAYGYTF. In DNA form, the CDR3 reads TGTGCCAGCTCACCCGACAGGGCCTATGGCTACACCTTC.

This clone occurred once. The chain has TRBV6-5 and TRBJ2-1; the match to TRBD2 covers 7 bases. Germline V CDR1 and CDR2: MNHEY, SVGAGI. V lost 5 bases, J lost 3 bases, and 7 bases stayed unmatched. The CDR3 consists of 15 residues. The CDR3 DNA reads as TGTGCCAGCAGTCTTACTAGCGCTCTCTACAATGAGCAGTTCTTC. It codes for CASSLTSALYNEQFF.

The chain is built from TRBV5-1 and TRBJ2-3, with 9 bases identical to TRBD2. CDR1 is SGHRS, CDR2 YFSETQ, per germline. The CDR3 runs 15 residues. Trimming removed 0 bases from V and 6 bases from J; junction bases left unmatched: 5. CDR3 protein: CASSLGGRGLDTQYF. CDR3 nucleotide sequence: TGCGCCAGCAGCTTGGGCGGGAGGGGTTTGGATACGCAGTATTTT.

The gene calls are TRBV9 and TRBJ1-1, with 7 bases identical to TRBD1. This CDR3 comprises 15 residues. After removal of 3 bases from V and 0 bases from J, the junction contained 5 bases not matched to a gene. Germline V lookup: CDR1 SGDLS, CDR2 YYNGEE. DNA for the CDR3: TGTGCCAGCAGCGAGGGACAGAGGATGAACACTGAAGCTTTCTTT. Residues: CASSEGQRMNTEAFF.

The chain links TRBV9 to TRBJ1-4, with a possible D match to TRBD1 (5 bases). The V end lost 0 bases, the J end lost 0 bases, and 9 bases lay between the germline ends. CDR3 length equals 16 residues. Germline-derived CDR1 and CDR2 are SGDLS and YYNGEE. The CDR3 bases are TGTGCCAGCAGCGTAGGACAGCTTGCAACTAATGAAAAACTGTTTTTT. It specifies CASSVGQLATNEKLFF.

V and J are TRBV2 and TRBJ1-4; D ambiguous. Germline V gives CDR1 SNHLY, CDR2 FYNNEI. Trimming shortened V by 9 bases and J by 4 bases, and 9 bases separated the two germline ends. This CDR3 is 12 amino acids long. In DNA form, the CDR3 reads TGTGCCAGGGGAGGAGATAATGAAAAACTGTTTTTT. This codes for CARGGDNEKLFF.

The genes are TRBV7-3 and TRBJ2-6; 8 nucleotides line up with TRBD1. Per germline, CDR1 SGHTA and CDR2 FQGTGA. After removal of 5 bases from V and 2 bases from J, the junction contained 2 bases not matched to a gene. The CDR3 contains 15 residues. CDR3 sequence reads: CASSIQGAGANVLTF. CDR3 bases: TGTGCCAGCAGCATACAGGGGGCTGGGGCCAACGTCCTGACTTTC.

The CDR3 loop reads CAWSVGGSFNEQFF. In DNA, the CDR3 is TGTGCCTGGAGTGTGGGCGGGAGTTTCAATGAGCAGTTCTTC. The V call is TRBV30, the J call TRBJ2-1; 7 bases fit TRBD2. From germline, CDR1 is GTSNPN and CDR2 SVGIG (reference sequence). V trimming: 0 bases; J trimming: 6 bases; junction bases outside the gene matches: 5. CDR3 size: 14 residues.

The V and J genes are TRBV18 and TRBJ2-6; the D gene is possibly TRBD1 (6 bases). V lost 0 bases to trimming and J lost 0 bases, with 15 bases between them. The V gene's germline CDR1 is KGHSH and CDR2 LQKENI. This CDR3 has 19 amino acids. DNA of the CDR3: TGTGCCAGCTCACCACCGGCAGGACAGAAAAACTCTGGGGCCAACGTCCTGACTTTC. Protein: CASSPPAGQKNSGANVLTF.

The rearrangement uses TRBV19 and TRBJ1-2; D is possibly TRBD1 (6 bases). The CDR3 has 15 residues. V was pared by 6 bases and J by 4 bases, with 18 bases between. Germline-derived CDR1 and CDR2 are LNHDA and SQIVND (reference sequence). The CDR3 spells CASRRTSGVSYGYTF. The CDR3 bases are TGTGCCAGTAGGCGGACATCAGGGGTCTCCTATGGCTACACCTTC.

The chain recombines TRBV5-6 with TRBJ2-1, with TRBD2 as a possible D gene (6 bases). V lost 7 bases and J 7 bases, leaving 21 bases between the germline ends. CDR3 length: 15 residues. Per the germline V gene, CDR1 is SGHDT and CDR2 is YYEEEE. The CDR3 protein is CASQAGLAPGNEQFF. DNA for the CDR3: TGTGCCAGCCAGGCAGGGCTAGCGCCCGGGAATGAGCAGTTCTTC.

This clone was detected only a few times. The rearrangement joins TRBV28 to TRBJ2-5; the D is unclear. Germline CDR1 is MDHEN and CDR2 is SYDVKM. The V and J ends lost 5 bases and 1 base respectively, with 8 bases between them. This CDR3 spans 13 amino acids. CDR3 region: CASSPRIQETQYF. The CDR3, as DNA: TGTGCCAGCAGTCCGCGTATCCAAGAGACCCAGTACTTC.

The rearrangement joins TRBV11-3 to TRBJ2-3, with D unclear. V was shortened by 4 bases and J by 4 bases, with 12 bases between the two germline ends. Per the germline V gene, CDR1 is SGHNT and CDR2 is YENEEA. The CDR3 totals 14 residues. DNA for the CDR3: TGTGCCAGCAGCTACAACCTCAAGTCAGATACGCAGTATTTT. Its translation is CASSYNLKSDTQYF.